This T cell receptor (beta chain) originates from a study of T cells in Graves' hyperthyroidism and ophthalmopathy. The authors obtained PBMCs from roughly 9.7 ml of fresh peripheral blood. With 3 bases clipped from V and 5 bases from J, the junction kept 5 bases outside the gene matches. The germline CDR1 and CDR2 sequences are SGHAT and FQNNGV. The CDR3 loop spans 14 amino acids. As to this clonotype: Its antigen is not known.

Whole-study findings and limits: Blood shared most expanded thyroid clonotypes above 0.001.

From RNA transcripts, TCR beta CDR3 regions were amplified. A set of HTBI primers served as the primers for a first-round RT-PCR of the TCR CDR3. TCRdb ran MiXCR on the multiplex PCR reads and lists one entry per CDR3 protein. The data hold hundreds of thousands of distinct CDR3 sequences, with under 15% observed a single time. The source material was blood. The receptor was derived from a man younger than 35 with Graves' ophthalmopathy. The chain is built from TRBV11-2 and TRBJ2-5, with 8 bases lining up with TRBD1. The CDR3 protein is CASSFGQGVETQYF. CDR3 bases: TGTGCCAGCAGCTTCGGACAGGGCGTGGAGACCCAGTACTTC.